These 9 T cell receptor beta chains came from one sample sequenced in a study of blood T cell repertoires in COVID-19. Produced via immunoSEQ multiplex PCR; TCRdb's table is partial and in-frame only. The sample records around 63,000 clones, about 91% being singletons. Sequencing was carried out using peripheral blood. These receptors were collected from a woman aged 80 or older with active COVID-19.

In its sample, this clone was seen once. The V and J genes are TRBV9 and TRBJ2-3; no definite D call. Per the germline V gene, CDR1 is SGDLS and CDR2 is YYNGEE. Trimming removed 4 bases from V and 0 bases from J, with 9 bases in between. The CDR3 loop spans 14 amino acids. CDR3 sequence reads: CASSHTTSTDTQYF. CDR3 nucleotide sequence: TGTGCCAGCAGCCACACGACTAGCACAGATACGCAGTATTTT.

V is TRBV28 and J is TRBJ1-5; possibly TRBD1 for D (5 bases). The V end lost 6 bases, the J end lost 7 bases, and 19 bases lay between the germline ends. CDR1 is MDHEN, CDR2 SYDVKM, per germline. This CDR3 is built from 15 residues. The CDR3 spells CASSPSQVLRQPQHF. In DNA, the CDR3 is TGTGCCAGCAGCCCTTCACAGGTTCTGAGGCAGCCCCAGCATTTT.

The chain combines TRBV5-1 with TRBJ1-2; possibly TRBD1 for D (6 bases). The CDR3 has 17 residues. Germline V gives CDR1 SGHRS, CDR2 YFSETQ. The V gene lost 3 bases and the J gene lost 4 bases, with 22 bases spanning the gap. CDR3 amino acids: CASSSPGGQGIFYGYTF. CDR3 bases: TGCGCCAGCAGCTCCCCGGGGGGTCAGGGGATATTCTATGGCTACACCTTC.

The CDR3 sequence: CAWSVQSTPSSYEQYF. CDR3 sequence (DNA): TGTGCCTGGAGTGTACAGTCCACGCCGAGCTCCTACGAGCAGTACTTC. This chain connects TRBV30 to TRBJ2-7, with D hard to call. V was clipped by 0 bases and J by 0 bases, with 15 bases between them. This CDR3 contains 16 residues. Germline V gene data show CDR1 as GTSNPN and CDR2 as SVGIG (reference sequence). Full variable domain (remainder filled in from reference TRBV30 and TRBJ2-7): SQTIHQWPATLVQPVGSPLSLECTVEGTSNPNLYWYRQAAGRGLQLLFYSVGIGQISSEVPQNLSASRPQDRQFILSSKKLLLSDSGFYLCAWSVQSTPSSYEQYFGPGTRLTVT.

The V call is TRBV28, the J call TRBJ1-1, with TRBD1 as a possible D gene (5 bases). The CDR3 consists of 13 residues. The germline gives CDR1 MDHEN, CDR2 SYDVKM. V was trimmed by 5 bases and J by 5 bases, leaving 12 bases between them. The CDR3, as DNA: TGTGCCAGCAGTACAGGCACATGGACTGAAGCTTTCTTT. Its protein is CASSTGTWTEAFF.

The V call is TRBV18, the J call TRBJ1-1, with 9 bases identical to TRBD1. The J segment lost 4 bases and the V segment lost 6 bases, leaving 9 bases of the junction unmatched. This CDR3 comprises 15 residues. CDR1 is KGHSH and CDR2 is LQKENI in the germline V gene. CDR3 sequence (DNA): TGTGCCAGCTCGCCCACAGGGGGCATCGGCACTGAAGCTTTCTTT. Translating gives CASSPTGGIGTEAFF. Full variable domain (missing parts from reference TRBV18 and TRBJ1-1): NAGVMQNPRHLVRRRGQEARLRCSPMKGHSHVYWYRQLPEEGLKFMVYLQKENIIDESGMPKERFSAEFPKEGPSILRIQQVVRGDSAAYFCASSPTGGIGTEAFFGQGTRLTVV.

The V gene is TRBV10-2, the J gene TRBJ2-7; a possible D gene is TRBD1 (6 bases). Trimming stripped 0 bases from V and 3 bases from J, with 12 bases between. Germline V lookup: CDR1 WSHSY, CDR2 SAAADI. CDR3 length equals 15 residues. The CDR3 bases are TGCGCCAGCAGTGAGTCGACAGGCGACTTCTACGAGCAGTACTTC. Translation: CASSESTGDFYEQYF.

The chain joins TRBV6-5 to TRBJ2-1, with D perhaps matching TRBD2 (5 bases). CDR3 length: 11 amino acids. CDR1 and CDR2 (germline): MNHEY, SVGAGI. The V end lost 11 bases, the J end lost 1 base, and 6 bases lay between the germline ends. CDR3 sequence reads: CARGSYNEQFF. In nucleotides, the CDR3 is TGTGCCCGGGGATCCTACAATGAGCAGTTCTTC.

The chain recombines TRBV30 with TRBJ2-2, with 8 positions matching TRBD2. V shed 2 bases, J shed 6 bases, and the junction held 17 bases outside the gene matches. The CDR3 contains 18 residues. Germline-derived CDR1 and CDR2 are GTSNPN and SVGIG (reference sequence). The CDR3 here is CAWSHHKPGLVPAGELFF. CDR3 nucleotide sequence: TGTGCCTGGAGTCACCACAAACCGGGACTAGTTCCGGCCGGGGAGCTGTTTTTT.